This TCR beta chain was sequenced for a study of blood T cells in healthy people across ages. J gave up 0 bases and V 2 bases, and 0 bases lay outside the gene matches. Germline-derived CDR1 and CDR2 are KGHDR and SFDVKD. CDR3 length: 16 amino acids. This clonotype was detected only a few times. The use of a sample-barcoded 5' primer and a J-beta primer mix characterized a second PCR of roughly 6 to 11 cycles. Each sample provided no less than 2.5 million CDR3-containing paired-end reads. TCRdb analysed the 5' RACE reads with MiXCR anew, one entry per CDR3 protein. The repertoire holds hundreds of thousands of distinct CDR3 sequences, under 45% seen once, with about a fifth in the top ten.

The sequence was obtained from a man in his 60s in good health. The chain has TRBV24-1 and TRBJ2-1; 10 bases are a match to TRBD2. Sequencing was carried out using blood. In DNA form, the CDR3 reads TGTGCCACCAGTGATTGGACTAGCGGCTCCTACAATGAGCAGTTCTTC. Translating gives CATSDWTSGSYNEQFF.